What follows are 25 T cell receptor beta chains derived from one specimen sequenced in a study of blood T cell repertoires in COVID-19. Using immunoSEQ multiplex PCR, the repertoire was profiled, and TCRdb retains in-frame clones only, with some absent. The repertoire holds around 310,000 clones, with 88% as singletons. Material: peripheral blood. Receptors originate from a woman in her forties or fifties with active or convalescent COVID-19.

The J gene is TRBJ1-4, the V gene TRBV10-3; 9 bases match TRBD1. This CDR3 contains 14 residues. With V trimmed by 6 bases and J by 8 bases, 7 bases remained unmatched. CDR1 ENHRY and CDR2 SYGVKD come from the germline V gene. CDR3 protein: CAISQTGGEEKLFF. DNA of the CDR3: TGTGCCATCAGCCAGACAGGGGGAGAGGAAAAACTGTTTTTT.

The rearrangement joins TRBV9 to TRBJ2-5; 11 bases align to TRBD2. The J segment lost 7 bases and the V segment lost 4 bases, leaving 6 bases of the junction unmatched. The CDR3 has 14 amino acids. Germline CDR1 and CDR2: SGDLS and YYNGEE. CDR3 region: CASSPVAGGGTQYF. The CDR3 DNA reads as TGTGCCAGCAGCCCTGTAGCGGGAGGGGGGACCCAGTACTTC.

The chain joins TRBV4-3 to TRBJ2-7; 11 bases map to TRBD2. The CDR3 is 17 amino acids. The V and J ends lost 0 bases and 3 bases, in that order; junction bases with no gene match: 7. CDR1 and CDR2 from the germline V gene are LGHNA and YSLEER. The CDR3 nucleotides read TGCGCCAGCAGCCAAGATATTAGCGGGGGGGAGGACTACGAGCAGTACTTC. As protein: CASSQDISGGEDYEQYF.

The chain has TRBV7-2 and TRBJ1-2, with 9 bases lining up with TRBD1. CDR1 and CDR2 (germline): SGHTA, FQGNSA. The CDR3 runs to 14 residues. After removal of 1 base from V and 4 bases from J, the junction contained 1 base not matched to a gene. This chain's CDR3 is CASSLVTGGYGYTF. In DNA, the CDR3 is TGTGCCAGCAGCTTAGTGACAGGGGGCTATGGCTACACCTTC.

This clone has just a few counts. V gene TRBV5-1 combines with J gene TRBJ2-3; D uncertain. The CDR3 sequence is 16 residues long. The V gene's germline CDR1 is SGHRS and CDR2 YFSETQ. V lost 0 bases to trimming and J lost 1 base, with 12 bases between them. This CDR3 is CASSLDGRPGTDTQYF. The CDR3 nucleotides are TGCGCCAGCAGCTTGGATGGTCGCCCGGGCACAGATACGCAGTATTTT.

This chain uses TRBV4-2 with TRBJ1-5, with D perhaps matching TRBD1 (5 bases). Per the germline V gene, CDR1 is LGHNA and CDR2 is YNFKEQ. The CDR3 runs to 15 residues. V lost 1 base to trimming and J lost 2 bases, with 9 bases between them. The CDR3 coding sequence is TGTGCCAGCAGCCAAGCGCAGGGCGGCAATCAGCCCCAGCATTTT. Its translation is CASSQAQGGNQPQHF.

The chain combines TRBV9 with TRBJ1-1; D perhaps matches TRBD1 (6 bases). Germline CDR1 reads SGDLS; CDR2 reads YYNGEE. V gave up 3 bases and J gave up 0 bases, with 6 bases separating them. The CDR3 contains 13 residues. CDR3 in amino acids: CASSGQVNTEAFF. As DNA, the CDR3 is TGTGCCAGCAGCGGACAGGTGAACACTGAAGCTTTCTTT.

This chain connects TRBV6-2 or TRBV6-3 to TRBJ2-5; 11 nucleotides line up with TRBD2. The V and J ends lost 2 bases and 3 bases, in that order; junction bases with no gene match: 5. The CDR3 runs to 16 residues. Germline assignment: CDR1 MNHEY and CDR2 SVGEGT. CDR3 coding DNA: TGTGCCAGCAGTTACCCCGCGGGACTAGCGGAAGAGACCCAGTACTTC. This codes for CASSYPAGLAEETQYF.

The chain links TRBV7-3 to TRBJ2-1; 9 bases fit TRBD2. The V segment lost 2 bases and the J segment 9 bases; nucleotides outside the gene matches: 8. Germline assignment: CDR1 SGHTA and CDR2 FQGTGA. The CDR3 is 15 amino acids. The CDR3 sequence is CASSLDSGRMGEQFF. As DNA, the CDR3 is TGTGCCAGCAGCTTAGACAGCGGGAGGATGGGTGAGCAGTTCTTC.

The chain links TRBV10-3 to TRBJ2-1; 11 bases are a match to TRBD1. The CDR3 is 14 residues long. Trimming took 10 bases from V and 8 from J; bases not matched to a gene: 10. Germline-derived CDR1 and CDR2 are ENHRY and SYGVKD. This CDR3 is CATLPGTGGDEQFF. The CDR3 DNA reads as TGTGCCACCCTGCCCGGGACAGGGGGGGATGAGCAGTTCTTC.

The gene calls are TRBV4-1 and TRBJ1-5; 7 bases are a match to TRBD1. Germline assignment: CDR1 MGHRA and CDR2 YSYEKL. V was clipped by 4 bases and J by 7 bases; unmatched bases: 13. There are 16 residues in the CDR3. In nucleotides, the CDR3 is TGCGCCAGCAGCCCCTTCTCGACAGGGATAAGACAGCCCCAGCATTTT. It is translated as CASSPFSTGIRQPQHF.

V is TRBV7-2 and J is TRBJ2-2, with 8 bases aligning to TRBD2. Germline V CDR1 and CDR2: SGHTA, FQGNSA. After removal of 4 bases from V and 4 bases from J, the junction contained 5 bases not matched to a gene. The CDR3 spans 15 residues. CDR3 sequence reads: CASSSQTSVTGELFF. The CDR3 nucleotides are TGTGCCAGCAGCTCCCAGACTAGCGTCACCGGGGAGCTGTTTTTT.

CDR3 protein: CASRPPGTGFRGYTF. As DNA, the CDR3 is TGTGCCAGCAGGCCCCCCGGGACAGGGTTCCGGGGCTACACCTTC. This chain uses TRBV6-5 with TRBJ1-2; 9 bases map to TRBD1. J was trimmed by 8 bases and V by 6 bases; bases with no gene match: 13. CDR3 size: 15 residues. The germline CDR1 and CDR2 sequences are MNHEY and SVGAGI.

The rearrangement links TRBV10-3 to TRBJ1-5; TRBD1 agrees at 7 bases. The V gene's germline CDR1 is ENHRY and CDR2 SYGVKD. The CDR3 sequence is 21 residues long. V shed 0 bases and J 1 base; nucleotides not matched to a gene: 18. CDR3 in amino acids: CAISESLLRTGKGASNQPQHF. The CDR3 DNA is TGTGCCATCAGTGAGTCGTTGCTTCGGACAGGAAAGGGAGCGAGCAATCAGCCCCAGCATTTT.

The chain couples TRBV9 to TRBJ1-3; maybe TRBD1 (5 bases). The V end lost 4 bases, the J end lost 0 bases, and 14 bases lay between the germline ends. CDR1 and CDR2 from the germline V gene are SGDLS and YYNGEE. The CDR3 totals 16 residues. The DNA for the CDR3 is TGTGCCAGCAGCCCAATGGGGCGGTTCTCTGGAAACACCATATATTTT. As protein: CASSPMGRFSGNTIYF.

V usage is TRBV6-2 or TRBV6-3 and J usage is TRBJ2-5, with a tentative D call TRBD1 (5 bases). Deletions cut 4 bases from V and 0 bases from J, with 12 bases between. The CDR3 is 15 residues long. CDR1 is MNHEY and CDR2 is SVGEGT in the germline V gene. The CDR3: CASSWGRAYQETQYF. In DNA form, the CDR3 reads TGTGCCAGCAGTTGGGGCAGGGCGTACCAAGAGACCCAGTACTTC.

CDR3 residues: CSVEPGQGNYGYTF. For the CDR3, the DNA is TGCAGCGTTGAGCCGGGACAGGGGAACTATGGCTACACCTTC. The chain recombines TRBV29-1 with TRBJ1-2, with 10 bases fitting TRBD1. With V trimmed by 3 bases and J by 2 bases, 3 bases remained unmatched. This CDR3 is built from 14 residues. Germline V lookup: CDR1 SQVTM, CDR2 ANQGSEA.

This sequence joins TRBV4-1 and TRBJ1-1; a possible D gene is TRBD1 (6 bases). Trimming took 11 bases from V and 5 from J, leaving 21 bases between them. CDR3 length equals 14 residues. Germline V gene sequence: CDR1 MGHRA, CDR2 YSYEKL. The CDR3 sequence is CACRDLGGATEAFF. For the CDR3, the DNA is TGCGCCTGTCGAGACCTTGGGGGGGCTACTGAAGCTTTCTTT.

The chain combines TRBV5-4 with TRBJ1-1; no definite D call. V was trimmed by 2 bases and J by 6 bases, leaving 8 bases between them. The CDR3 is 12 amino acids. The germline gives CDR1 SGHNT, CDR2 YYREEE (reference sequence). The CDR3 coding sequence is TGTGCCAGCAGCTTCCTCTCTGCTGAAGCTTTCTTT. It encodes CASSFLSAEAFF. Full variable domain (remainder filled in from reference TRBV5-4 and TRBJ1-1): ETGVTQSPTHLIKTRGQQVTLRCSSQSGHNTVSWYQQALGQGPQFIFQYYREEENGRGNFPPRFSGLQFPNYSSELNVNALELDDSALYLCASSFLSAEAFFGQGTRLTVV.

The chain combines TRBV27 with TRBJ2-4, with D possibly matching TRBD2 (5 bases). The germline V and J ends were trimmed by 1 base and 0 bases, with 10 bases remaining between them. This CDR3 region has 16 residues. From germline, CDR1 is MNHEY and CDR2 SMNVEV (reference sequence). The DNA for the CDR3 is TGTGCCAGCAGTTTATACTGGGAGATAGCCAAAAACATTCAGTACTTC. This sequence encodes CASSLYWEIAKNIQYF.

V usage is TRBV5-1 and J usage is TRBJ1-1; 9 bases are a match to TRBD1. V trimming: 2 bases; J trimming: 5 bases; junction bases outside the gene matches: 10. This CDR3 spans 16 amino acids. The germline V gene encodes CDR1 SGHRS and CDR2 YFSETQ. In nucleotides, the CDR3 is TGCGCCAGCAGCTTATTTCCGGGACAGGGTCGAACTGAAGCTTTCTTT. The encoded protein is CASSLFPGQGRTEAFF.

J is TRBJ2-7 and V is TRBV5-8; tentatively, D is TRBD1 (5 bases). This CDR3 has 15 amino acids. V lost 6 bases and J 0 bases, leaving 16 bases between the germline ends. Germline CDR1 and CDR2: SGHTS and YDEGEE. The CDR3 loop is CASNPPGYNSYEQYF. The CDR3 nucleotides read TGTGCCAGCAACCCCCCAGGGTACAACTCCTACGAGCAGTACTTC.

This chain uses TRBV11-2 with TRBJ1-2; 12 nucleotides align to TRBD1. This CDR3 has 16 residues. CDR1 SGHAT and CDR2 FQNNGV come from the germline V gene. J gave up 3 bases and V 6 bases, and 8 bases lay outside the gene matches. The CDR3: CASSWGTGGAYYGYTF. The CDR3 bases are TGTGCCAGCAGTTGGGGGACAGGGGGCGCGTACTATGGCTACACCTTC.

The V gene is TRBV9, the J gene TRBJ2-5; 9 nucleotides align to TRBD2. CDR1 is SGDLS and CDR2 is YYNGEE in the germline V gene. The CDR3 spans 16 residues. The ends lost 0 bases at V and 3 bases at J; junction bases unmatched: 6. The CDR3 reads CASSVAPASGKETQYF. In DNA form, the CDR3 reads TGTGCCAGCAGCGTAGCTCCGGCTAGCGGGAAAGAGACCCAGTACTTC.

V is TRBV5-4 and J is TRBJ2-5; 8 nucleotides align to TRBD2. CDR1 is SGHNT, CDR2 YYREEE, per germline (reference sequence). The CDR3 covers 16 residues. The V gene end was trimmed by 3 bases and the J gene end by 5 bases; junction bases not matched to a gene: 12. The CDR3 reads CASSSRLAIGTETQYF. The CDR3 nucleotides read TGTGCCAGCAGCTCCCGACTAGCGATCGGAACGGAGACCCAGTACTTC.